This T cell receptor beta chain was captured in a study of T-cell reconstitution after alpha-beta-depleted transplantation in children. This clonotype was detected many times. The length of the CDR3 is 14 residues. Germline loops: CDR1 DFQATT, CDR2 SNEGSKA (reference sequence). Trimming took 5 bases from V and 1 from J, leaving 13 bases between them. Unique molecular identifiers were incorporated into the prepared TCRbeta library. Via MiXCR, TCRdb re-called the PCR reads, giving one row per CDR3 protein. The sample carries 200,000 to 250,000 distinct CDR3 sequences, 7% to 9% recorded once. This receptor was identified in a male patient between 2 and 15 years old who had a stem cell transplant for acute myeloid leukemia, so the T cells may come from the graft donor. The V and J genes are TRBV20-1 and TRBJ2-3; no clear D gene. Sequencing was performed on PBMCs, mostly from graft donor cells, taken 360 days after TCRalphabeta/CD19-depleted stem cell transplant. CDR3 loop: CSAPSRQGTDTQYF. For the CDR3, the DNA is TGCAGTGCTCCCAGTCGCCAGGGCACAGATACGCAGTATTTT.